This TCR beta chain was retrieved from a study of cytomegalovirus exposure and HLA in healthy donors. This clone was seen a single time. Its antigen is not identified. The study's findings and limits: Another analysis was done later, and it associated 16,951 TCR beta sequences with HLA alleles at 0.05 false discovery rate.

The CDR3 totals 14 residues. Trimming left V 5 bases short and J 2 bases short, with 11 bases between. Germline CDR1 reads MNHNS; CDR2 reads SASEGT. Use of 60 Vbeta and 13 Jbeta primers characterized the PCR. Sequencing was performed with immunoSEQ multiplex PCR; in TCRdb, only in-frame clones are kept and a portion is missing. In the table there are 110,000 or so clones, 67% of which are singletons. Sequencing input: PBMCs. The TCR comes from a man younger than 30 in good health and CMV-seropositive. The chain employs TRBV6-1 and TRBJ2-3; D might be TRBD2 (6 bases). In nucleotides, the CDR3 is TGTGCCAGCAGTCGGGACTGGACCACAGATACGCAGTATTTT. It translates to CASSRDWTTDTQYF.